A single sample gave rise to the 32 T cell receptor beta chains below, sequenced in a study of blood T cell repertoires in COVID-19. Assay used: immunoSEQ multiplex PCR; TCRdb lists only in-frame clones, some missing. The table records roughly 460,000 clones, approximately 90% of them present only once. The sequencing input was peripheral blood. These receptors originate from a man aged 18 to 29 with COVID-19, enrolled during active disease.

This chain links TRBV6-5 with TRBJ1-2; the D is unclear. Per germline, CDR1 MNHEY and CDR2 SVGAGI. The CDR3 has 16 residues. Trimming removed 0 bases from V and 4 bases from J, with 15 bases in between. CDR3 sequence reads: CASSYSPAAGLYGYTF. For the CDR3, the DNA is TGTGCCAGCAGTTACTCTCCGGCGGCCGGCCTCTATGGCTACACCTTC.

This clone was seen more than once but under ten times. The CDR3 loop is CASGPTGGSYEQYF. The DNA of the CDR3 is TGTGCCAGCGGGCCCACAGGGGGCTCTTACGAGCAGTACTTC. V is TRBV6-5 and J is TRBJ2-7; 9 nucleotides agree with TRBD1. V was clipped by 8 bases and J by 4 bases; unmatched bases: 9. CDR1 MNHEY and CDR2 SVGAGI come from the germline V gene. This CDR3 comprises 14 residues.

The CDR3 DNA reads as TGTGCCAGCAGCTTAACCGAAGGAGGACAGTACTATGGCTACACCTTC. It encodes CASSLTEGGQYYGYTF. This chain connects TRBV7-6 to TRBJ1-2; possibly TRBD1 for D (6 bases). In germline, CDR1 is SGHVS, CDR2 FNYEAQ. Trimming cost V 2 bases and J 3 bases, with 16 bases left between them. The CDR3 consists of 16 residues.

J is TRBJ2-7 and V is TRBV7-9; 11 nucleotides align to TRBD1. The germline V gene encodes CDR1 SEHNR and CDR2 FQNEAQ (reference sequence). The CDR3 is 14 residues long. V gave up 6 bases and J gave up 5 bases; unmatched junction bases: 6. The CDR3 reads CASSLDRGLNEQYF. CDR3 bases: TGTGCCAGCAGTCTGGACAGGGGGCTAAACGAGCAGTACTTC.

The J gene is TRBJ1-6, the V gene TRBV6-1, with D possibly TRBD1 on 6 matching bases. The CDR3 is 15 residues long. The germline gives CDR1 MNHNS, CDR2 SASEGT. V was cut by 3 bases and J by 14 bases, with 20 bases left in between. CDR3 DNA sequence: TGTGCCAGCAGTGAGGGGCCCCGGGACACCTCGTCCCTCCACTTT. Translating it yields CASSEGPRDTSSLHF.

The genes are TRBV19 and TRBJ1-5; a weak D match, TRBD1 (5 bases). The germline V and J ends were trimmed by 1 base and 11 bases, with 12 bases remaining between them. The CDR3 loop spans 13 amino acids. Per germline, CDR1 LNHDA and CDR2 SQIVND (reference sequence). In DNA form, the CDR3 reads TGTGCCAGTAGTATAGGCCCCCAGGGATCCCAGCATTTT. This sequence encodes CASSIGPQGSQHF. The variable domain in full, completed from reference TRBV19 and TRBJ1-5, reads DGGITQSPKYLFRKEGQNVTLSCEQNLNHDAMYWYRQDPGQGLRLIYYSQIVNDFQKGDIAEGYSVSREKKESFPLTVTSAQKNPTAFYLCASSIGPQGSQHFGDGTRLSIL.

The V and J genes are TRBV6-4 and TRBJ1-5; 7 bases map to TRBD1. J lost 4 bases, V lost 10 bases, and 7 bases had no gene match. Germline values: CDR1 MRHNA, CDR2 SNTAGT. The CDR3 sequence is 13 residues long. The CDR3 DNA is TGTGCCACCTTCGACAGGGTTAATCAGCCCCAGCATTTT. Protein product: CATFDRVNQPQHF.

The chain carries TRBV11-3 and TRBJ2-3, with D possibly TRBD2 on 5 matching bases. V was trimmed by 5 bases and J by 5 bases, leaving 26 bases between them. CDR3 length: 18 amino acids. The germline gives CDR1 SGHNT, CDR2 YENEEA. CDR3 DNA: TGTGCCAGCAGCCCGAATCTACTAGGTGGCGTATCGGTAGATACGCAGTATTTT. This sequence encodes CASSPNLLGGVSVDTQYF.

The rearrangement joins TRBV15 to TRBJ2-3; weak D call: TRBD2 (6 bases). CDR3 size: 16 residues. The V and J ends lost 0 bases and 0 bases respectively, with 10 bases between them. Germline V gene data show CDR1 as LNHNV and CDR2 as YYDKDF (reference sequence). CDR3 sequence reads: CATSRDPGSSTDTQYF. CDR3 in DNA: TGTGCCACCAGCAGAGATCCCGGGAGTAGCACAGATACGCAGTATTTT. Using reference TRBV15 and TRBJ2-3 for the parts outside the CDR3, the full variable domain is DAMVIQNPRYQVTQFGKPVTLSCSQTLNHNVMYWYQQKSSQAPKLLFHYYDKDFNNEADTPDNFQSRRPNTSFCFLDIRSPGLGDTAMYLCATSRDPGSSTDTQYFGPGTRLTVL.

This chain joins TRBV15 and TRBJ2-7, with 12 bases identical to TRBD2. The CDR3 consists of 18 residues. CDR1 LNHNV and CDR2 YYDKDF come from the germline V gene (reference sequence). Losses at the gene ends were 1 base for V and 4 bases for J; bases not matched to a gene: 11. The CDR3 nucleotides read TGTGCCACCAGCAGAGTCTCTAGCGGGGGGGCAACTTCATACGAGCAGTACTTC. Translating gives CATSRVSSGGATSYEQYF.

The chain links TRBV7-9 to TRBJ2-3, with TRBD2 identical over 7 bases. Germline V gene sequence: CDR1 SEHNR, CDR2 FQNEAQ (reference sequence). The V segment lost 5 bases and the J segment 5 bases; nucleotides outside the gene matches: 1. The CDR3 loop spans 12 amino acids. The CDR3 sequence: CASSPGGDTQYF. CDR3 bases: TGTGCCAGCAGCCCGGGGGGAGATACGCAGTATTTT.

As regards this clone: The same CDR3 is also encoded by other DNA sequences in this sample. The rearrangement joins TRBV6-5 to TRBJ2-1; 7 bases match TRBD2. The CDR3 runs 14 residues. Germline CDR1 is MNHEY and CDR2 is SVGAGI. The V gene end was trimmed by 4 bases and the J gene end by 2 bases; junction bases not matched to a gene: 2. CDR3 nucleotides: TGTGCCAGCAGTTCCGGGGGGACCTACAATGAGCAGTTCTTC. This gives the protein CASSSGGTYNEQFF.

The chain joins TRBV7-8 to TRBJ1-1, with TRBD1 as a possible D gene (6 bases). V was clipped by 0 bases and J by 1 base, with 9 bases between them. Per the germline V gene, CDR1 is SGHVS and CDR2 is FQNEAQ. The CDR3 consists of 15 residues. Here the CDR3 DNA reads TGTGCCAGCAGCTTAGCACAGGGTCGGAACACTGAAGCTTTCTTT. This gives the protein CASSLAQGRNTEAFF. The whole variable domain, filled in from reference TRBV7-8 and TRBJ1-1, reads GAGVSQSPRYKVAKRGQDVALRCDPISGHVSLFWYQQALGQGPEFLTYFQNEAQLDKSGLPSDRFFAERPEGSVSTLKIQRTQQEDSAVYLCASSLAQGRNTEAFFGQGTRLTVV.

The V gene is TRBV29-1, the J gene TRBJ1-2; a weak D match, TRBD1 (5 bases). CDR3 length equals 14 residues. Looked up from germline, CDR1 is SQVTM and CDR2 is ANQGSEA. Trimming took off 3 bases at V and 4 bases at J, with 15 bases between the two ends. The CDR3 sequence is CSVDWGSTTYGYTF. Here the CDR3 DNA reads TGCAGCGTTGATTGGGGCAGTACTACCTATGGCTACACCTTC.

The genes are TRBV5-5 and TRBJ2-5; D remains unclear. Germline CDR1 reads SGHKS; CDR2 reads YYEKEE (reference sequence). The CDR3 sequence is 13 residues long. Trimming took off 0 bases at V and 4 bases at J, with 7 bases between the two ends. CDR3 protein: CASSLAPRETQYF. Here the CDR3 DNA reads TGTGCCAGCAGCTTGGCGCCGAGAGAGACCCAGTACTTC.

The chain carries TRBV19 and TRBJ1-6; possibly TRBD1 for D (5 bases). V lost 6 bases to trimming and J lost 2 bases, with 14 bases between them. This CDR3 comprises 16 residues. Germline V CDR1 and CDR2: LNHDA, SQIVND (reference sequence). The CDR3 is CASRYRTSPYNSPLHF. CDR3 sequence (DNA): TGTGCCAGTAGATACAGGACAAGCCCCTATAATTCACCCCTCCACTTT. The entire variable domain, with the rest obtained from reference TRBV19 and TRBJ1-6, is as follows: DGGITQSPKYLFRKEGQNVTLSCEQNLNHDAMYWYRQDPGQGLRLIYYSQIVNDFQKGDIAEGYSVSREKKESFPLTVTSAQKNPTAFYLCASRYRTSPYNSPLHFGNGTRLTVT.

CDR3 loop: CASSEGQGFEKLFF. Written as DNA, the CDR3 is TGTGCCAGCAGTGAAGGACAGGGTTTTGAAAAACTGTTTTTT. V usage is TRBV6-1 and J usage is TRBJ1-4; 7 bases agree with TRBD1. Germline values: CDR1 MNHNS, CDR2 SASEGT. The CDR3 runs 14 residues. V lost 1 base and J lost 7; bases outside the gene matches: 3.

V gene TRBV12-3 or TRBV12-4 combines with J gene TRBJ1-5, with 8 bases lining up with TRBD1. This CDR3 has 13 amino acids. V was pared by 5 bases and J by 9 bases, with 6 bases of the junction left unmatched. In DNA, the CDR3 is TGTGCCAGCAGTCCGCAGGGGGCACGGCCCCAGCATTTT. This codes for CASSPQGARPQHF.

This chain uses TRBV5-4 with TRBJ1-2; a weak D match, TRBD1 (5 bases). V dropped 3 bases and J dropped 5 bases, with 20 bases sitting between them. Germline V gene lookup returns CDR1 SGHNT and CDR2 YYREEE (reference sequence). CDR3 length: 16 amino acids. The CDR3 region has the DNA TGTGCCAGCAGCTATAGACAGCAACCACTGTATTATGGCTACACCTTC. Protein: CASSYRQQPLYYGYTF.

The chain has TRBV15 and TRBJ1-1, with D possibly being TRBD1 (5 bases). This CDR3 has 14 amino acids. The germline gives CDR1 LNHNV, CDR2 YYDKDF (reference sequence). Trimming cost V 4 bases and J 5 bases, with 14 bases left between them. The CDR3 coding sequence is TGTGCCACCAGCACCTTACGGGGGGGGACTGAAGCTTTCTTT. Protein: CATSTLRGGTEAFF.

The CDR3 is CASRSGLEEKLFF. Here the CDR3 DNA reads TGTGCCAGCAGGTCGGGGTTGGAAGAAAAACTGTTTTTT. The chain uses TRBV7-9 and TRBJ1-4; D gene ambiguous. The CDR3 runs to 13 residues. The germline V gene has CDR1 SEHNR and CDR2 FQNEAQ (reference sequence). V was trimmed by 6 bases and J by 8 bases, leaving 13 bases between them.

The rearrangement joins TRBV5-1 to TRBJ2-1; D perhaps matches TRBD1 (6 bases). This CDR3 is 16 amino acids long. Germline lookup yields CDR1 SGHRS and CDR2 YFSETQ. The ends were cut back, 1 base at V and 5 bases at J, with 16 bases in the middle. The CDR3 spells CASSLRPGQANNEQFF. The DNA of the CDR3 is TGCGCCAGCAGCTTGCGGCCGGGACAAGCAAACAATGAGCAGTTCTTC. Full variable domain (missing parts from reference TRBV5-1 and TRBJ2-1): KAGVTQTPRYLIKTRGQQVTLSCSPISGHRSVSWYQQTPGQGLQFLFEYFSETQRNKGNFPGRFSGRQFSNSRSEMNVSTLELGDSALYLCASSLRPGQANNEQFFGPGTRLTVL.

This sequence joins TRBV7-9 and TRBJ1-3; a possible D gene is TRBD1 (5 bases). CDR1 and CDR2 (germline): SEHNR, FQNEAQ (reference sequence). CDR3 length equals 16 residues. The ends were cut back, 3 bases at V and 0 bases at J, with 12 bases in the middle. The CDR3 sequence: CASSFRGTDSGNTIYF. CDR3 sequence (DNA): TGTGCCAGCAGCTTTCGAGGGACTGACTCTGGAAACACCATATATTTT.

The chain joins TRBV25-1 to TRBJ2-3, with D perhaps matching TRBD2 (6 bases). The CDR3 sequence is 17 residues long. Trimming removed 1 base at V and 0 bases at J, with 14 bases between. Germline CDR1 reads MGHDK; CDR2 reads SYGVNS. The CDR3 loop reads CASSELGVGTSTDTQYF. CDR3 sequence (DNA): TGTGCCAGCAGTGAATTAGGAGTGGGGACTAGCACAGATACGCAGTATTTT.

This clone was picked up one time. CDR3 in DNA: TGTGCCAGCAGTGAAGCTGGTAGGGGTCCTTACGAGCAGTACTTC. The encoded protein is CASSEAGRGPYEQYF. The rearrangement joins TRBV6-1 to TRBJ2-7, with D possibly being TRBD1 (5 bases). Trimming took off 0 bases at V and 4 bases at J, with 13 bases between the two ends. This CDR3 has 15 amino acids. CDR1 and CDR2 from the germline V gene are MNHNS and SASEGT.

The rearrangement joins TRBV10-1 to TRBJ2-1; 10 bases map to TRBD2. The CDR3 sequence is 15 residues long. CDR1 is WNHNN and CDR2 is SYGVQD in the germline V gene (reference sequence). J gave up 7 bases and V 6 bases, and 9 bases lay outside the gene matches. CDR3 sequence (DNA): TGCGCCAGCAGCCCAGCGGGAGGGCCTATGAATGAGCAGTTCTTC. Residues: CASSPAGGPMNEQFF.

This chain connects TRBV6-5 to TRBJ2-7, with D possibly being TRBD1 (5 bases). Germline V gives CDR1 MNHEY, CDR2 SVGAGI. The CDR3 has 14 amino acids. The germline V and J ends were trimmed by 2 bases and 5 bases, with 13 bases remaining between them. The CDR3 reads CASSYQGITHEQYF. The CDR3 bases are TGTGCCAGCAGTTACCAGGGTATTACCCACGAGCAGTACTTC.

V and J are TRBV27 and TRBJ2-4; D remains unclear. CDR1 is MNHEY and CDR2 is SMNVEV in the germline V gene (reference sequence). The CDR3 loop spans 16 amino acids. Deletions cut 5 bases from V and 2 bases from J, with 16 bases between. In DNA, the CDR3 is TGTGCCAGCAGTCCTTTACAGAGATCCACCAAAAACATTCAGTACTTC. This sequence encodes CASSPLQRSTKNIQYF.

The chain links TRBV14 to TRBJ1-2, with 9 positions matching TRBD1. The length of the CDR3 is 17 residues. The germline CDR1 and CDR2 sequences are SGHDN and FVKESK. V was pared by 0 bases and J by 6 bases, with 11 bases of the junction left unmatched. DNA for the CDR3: TGTGCCAGCAGCCAAGAGCGTTCAGGGACAGGGCCCCATGGCTACACCTTC. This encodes CASSQERSGTGPHGYTF.

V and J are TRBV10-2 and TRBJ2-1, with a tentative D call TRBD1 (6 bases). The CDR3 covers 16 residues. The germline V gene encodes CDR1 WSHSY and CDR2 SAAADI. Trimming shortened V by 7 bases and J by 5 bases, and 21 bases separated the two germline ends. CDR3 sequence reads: CASTPERGNYDNEQFF. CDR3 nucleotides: TGCGCCAGCACTCCAGAAAGGGGGAACTACGACAATGAGCAGTTCTTC.

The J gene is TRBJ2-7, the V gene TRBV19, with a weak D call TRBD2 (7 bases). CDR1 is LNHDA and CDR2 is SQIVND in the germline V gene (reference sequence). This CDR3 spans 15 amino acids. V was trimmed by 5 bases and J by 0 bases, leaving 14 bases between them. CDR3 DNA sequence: TGTGCCAGTAGTTCTACGGGGGGACACTCCTACGAGCAGTACTTC. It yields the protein CASSSTGGHSYEQYF.

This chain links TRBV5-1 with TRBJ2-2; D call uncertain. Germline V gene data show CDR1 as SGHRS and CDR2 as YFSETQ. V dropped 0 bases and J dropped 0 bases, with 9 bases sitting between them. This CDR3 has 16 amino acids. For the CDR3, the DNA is TGCGCCAGCAGCTTGGCGAGCACCGCGAACACCGGGGAGCTGTTTTTT. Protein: CASSLASTANTGELFF.